These 18 T cell receptor beta chains were all obtained from the same sample, sequenced in a study of cytomegalovirus exposure and HLA in healthy donors. The study ran its PCR with 60 Vbeta and 13 Jbeta primers. Clones were read by immunoSEQ multiplex PCR, and TCRdb kept only the in-frame ones, dropping some. The sample has more than 85,000 clones; roughly three quarters are singletons. Sequenced sample: PBMCs. These receptors were collected from a male donor in good health and CMV-seronegative.

This chain joins TRBV19 and TRBJ1-4, with D tentatively TRBD1 (5 bases). V was pared by 5 bases and J by 7 bases, with 17 bases between. The germline V gene has CDR1 LNHDA and CDR2 SQIVND (reference sequence). CDR3 length equals 15 residues. As DNA, the CDR3 is TGTGCCAGTAGTCTGGGACTTTCGATAGGTGAAAAACTGTTTTTT. Protein: CASSLGLSIGEKLFF.

The V and J genes are TRBV19 and TRBJ2-5; 10 nucleotides line up with TRBD1. V gave up 5 bases and J gave up 0 bases; unmatched junction bases: 6. The CDR3 sequence is 16 residues long. CDR1 LNHDA and CDR2 SQIVND come from the germline V gene (reference sequence). The CDR3 DNA reads as TGTGCCAGTAGTCCGGACAGGGGGTGGGACCAAGAGACCCAGTACTTC. It specifies CASSPDRGWDQETQYF.

The V call is TRBV10-2, the J call TRBJ2-5; 11 bases line up with TRBD2. The CDR3 totals 16 residues. Looked up from germline, CDR1 is WSHSY and CDR2 is SAAADI. The V segment lost 4 bases and the J segment 5 bases; nucleotides outside the gene matches: 9. This chain's CDR3 is CASSAQTSGSQETQYF. The CDR3 DNA reads TGCGCCAGCAGTGCGCAAACTAGCGGGAGTCAGGAGACCCAGTACTTC.

In the case of this clone: Relative to the germline gene, one junction end is altered; a read error may explain this. V is TRBV7-9 and J is TRBJ2-7; 9 nucleotides align to TRBD1. This CDR3 is 16 amino acids long. The V gene's germline CDR1 is SEHNR and CDR2 FQNEAQ (reference sequence). The CDR3 DNA reads as TGTTCCAGCAGCTTAGGGGGGGGACAGGGTGTTTACGAGCAGTACTTC. Protein product: CSSSLGGGQGVYEQYF.

In DNA form, the CDR3 reads TGTGCCAGCAGCTCTGGACTAGCGGGAGGCACCGGGGAGCTGTTTTTT. Translating gives CASSSGLAGGTGELFF. The chain links TRBV7-3 to TRBJ2-2; TRBD2 aligns across 14 bases. Germline trimming cut 4 bases from V and 4 bases from J; bases unmatched to any gene: 2. The CDR3 spans 16 residues. Germline-derived CDR1 and CDR2 are SGHTA and FQGTGA.

This chain uses TRBV9 with TRBJ2-3, with 7 bases fitting TRBD2. V dropped 3 bases and J dropped 0; count of bases not matched to a gene: 7. CDR1 is SGDLS, CDR2 YYNGEE, per germline. The CDR3 runs to 16 residues. The CDR3 protein is CASSARLAESTDTQYF. The CDR3 bases are TGTGCCAGCAGCGCCCGGCTAGCGGAGAGCACAGATACGCAGTATTTT.

The rearrangement joins TRBV18 to TRBJ1-3; tentatively, D is TRBD1 (5 bases). The germline gives CDR1 KGHSH, CDR2 LQKENI. Trimming took 10 bases from V and 2 from J, leaving 12 bases between them. The CDR3 covers 13 residues. CDR3 DNA sequence: TGTGCCACCCCGGGGGTCCCTGGAAACACCATATATTTT. Amino acid sequence: CATPGVPGNTIYF.

The rearrangement uses TRBV6-6 and TRBJ1-1; D not certain. The CDR3 is 14 residues long. Germline V gene data show CDR1 as MNHNY and CDR2 as SVGAGI (reference sequence). Deletions cut 6 bases from V and 0 bases from J, with 11 bases between. The CDR3 bases are TGTGCCAGCAGGGCGGGCCAGTTGAACACTGAAGCTTTCTTT. It yields the protein CASRAGQLNTEAFF.

The V and J genes are TRBV6-5 and TRBJ2-7, with 11 nucleotides matching TRBD1. CDR3 length: 15 residues. V trimming: 2 bases; J trimming: 2 bases; junction bases outside the gene matches: 2. Germline assignment: CDR1 MNHEY and CDR2 SVGAGI. CDR3 protein: CASSYGGQGAYEQYF. CDR3 nucleotides: TGTGCCAGCAGTTACGGGGGACAGGGGGCCTACGAGCAGTACTTC.

This clone showed up just a few times. This chain connects TRBV6-4 to TRBJ1-4; D uncertain. The CDR3 has 16 amino acids. Germline V gives CDR1 MRHNA, CDR2 SNTAGT. Trimming took off 6 bases at V and 3 bases at J, with 17 bases between the two ends. The DNA of the CDR3 is TGTGCCAGCAGCGCCCGCGGGTGGCCAGCTAATGAAAAACTGTTTTTT. Amino acids: CASSARGWPANEKLFF.

The chain recombines TRBV9 with TRBJ2-1, with 12 bases matching TRBD2. Germline assignment: CDR1 SGDLS and CDR2 YYNGEE. J gave up 7 bases and V 0 bases, and 8 bases lay outside the gene matches. The CDR3 runs to 17 residues. CDR3 in amino acids: CASSVGGGGLAGNEQFF. As DNA, the CDR3 is TGTGCCAGCAGCGTAGGGGGTGGGGGACTAGCGGGTAATGAGCAGTTCTTC.

The V gene is TRBV5-4, the J gene TRBJ2-1; TRBD2 is a possible D gene (6 bases). V was cut by 0 bases and J by 5 bases, with 18 bases left in between. CDR3 length: 17 amino acids. In germline, CDR1 is SGHNT, CDR2 YYREEE (reference sequence). The CDR3 DNA reads TGTGCCAGCAGCTTGGACGGGCTTAGGGGAGGCCACAATGAGCAGTTCTTC. It is translated as CASSLDGLRGGHNEQFF. Complete variable domain (other parts from reference TRBV5-4 and TRBJ2-1): ETGVTQSPTHLIKTRGQQVTLRCSSQSGHNTVSWYQQALGQGPQFIFQYYREEENGRGNFPPRFSGLQFPNYSSELNVNALELDDSALYLCASSLDGLRGGHNEQFFGPGTRLTVL.

The sample holds a few counts of this clone. V and J are TRBV4-1 and TRBJ2-3; 8 bases fit TRBD2. The CDR3 length is 15 residues. Looked up from germline, CDR1 is MGHRA and CDR2 is YSYEKL. V shed 4 bases, J shed 0 bases, and the junction held 3 bases outside the gene matches. CDR3 protein: CASSLTSASTDTQYF. CDR3 nucleotides: TGCGCCAGCAGCCTGACTAGCGCTAGCACAGATACGCAGTATTTT.

The chain links TRBV2 to TRBJ2-5; D is uncertain. The CDR3 has 11 residues. Trimming took 6 bases from V and 0 from J, leaving 2 bases between them. From germline, CDR1 is SNHLY and CDR2 FYNNEI. For the CDR3, the DNA is TGTGCCAGCAGCTACCAAGAGACCCAGTACTTC. It codes for CASSYQETQYF.

J is TRBJ2-3 and V is TRBV6-4; unclear D gene. Germline CDR1 reads MRHNA; CDR2 reads SNTAGT. The CDR3 has 12 residues. V lost 3 bases and J lost 8, with 9 bases in between. The CDR3 coding sequence is TGTGCCAGCAGTGAAGGAAGAGGTACGCAGTATTTT. As protein: CASSEGRGTQYF.

This chain uses TRBV6-1 with TRBJ1-1; no definite D call. The CDR3 runs to 15 residues. Trimming removed 1 base at V and 0 bases at J, with 9 bases between. Germline V lookup: CDR1 MNHNS, CDR2 SASEGT. The CDR3 nucleotides are TGTGCCAGCAGTGAAGGAACGGAGATGAACACTGAAGCTTTCTTT. Translation gives CASSEGTEMNTEAFF.

This clone was observed a few times. The gene calls are TRBV5-6 and TRBJ1-2; D possibly corresponds to TRBD1 (5 bases). With 2 bases removed from V and 5 bases from J, the gap between germline ends came to 10 bases. Germline-derived CDR1 and CDR2 are SGHDT and YYEEEE. This CDR3 spans 13 amino acids. The CDR3 spells CASSFPGQYGYTF. The CDR3 DNA is TGTGCCAGCAGCTTCCCAGGGCAATATGGCTACACCTTC.

The chain is built from TRBV6-5 and TRBJ1-5; D gene unclear. V was pared by 4 bases and J by 4 bases, with 5 bases between. The CDR3 loop spans 12 amino acids. Germline CDR1 and CDR2: MNHEY and SVGAGI. The CDR3 nucleotides are TGTGCCAGCAGTTCAGGAAATCAGCCCCAGCATTTT. It is translated as CASSSGNQPQHF.